The 28 T cell receptor beta chains given below trace back to one sample, sequenced in a study of blood T cell repertoires in COVID-19. Generated by immunoSEQ multiplex PCR, the TCRdb table keeps only in-frame clones and is missing some. This table has under 250,000 clones, roughly four fifths appearing once. The sample was PBMCs or T cells enriched from blood (not recorded which). The receptors originated from a woman aged 40 to 50 with acute COVID-19.

This clone occurred once. V and J are TRBV5-1 and TRBJ1-1, with D possibly being TRBD1 (5 bases). The ends were cut back, 4 bases at V and 2 bases at J, with 12 bases in the middle. The CDR3 length is 14 residues. CDR1 is SGHRS and CDR2 is YFSETQ in the germline V gene. In DNA form, the CDR3 reads TGCGCCAGCAGCCGAGGACAACCTAACACTGAAGCTTTCTTT. Amino acid sequence: CASSRGQPNTEAFF. Based on the CDR3 plus reference TRBV5-1 and TRBJ1-1, the full variable domain is KAGVTQTPRYLIKTRGQQVTLSCSPISGHRSVSWYQQTPGQGLQFLFEYFSETQRNKGNFPGRFSGRQFSNSRSEMNVSTLELGDSALYLCASSRGQPNTEAFFGQGTRLTVV.

This chain uses TRBV28 with TRBJ1-2; D ambiguous. The ends were cut back, 4 bases at V and 1 base at J, with 7 bases in the middle. This CDR3 has 13 residues. CDR1 and CDR2 (germline): MDHEN, SYDVKM. CDR3: CASSWAGNYGYTF. The DNA of the CDR3 is TGTGCCAGCAGTTGGGCGGGTAACTATGGCTACACCTTC.

The chain links TRBV3-1 (or the pseudogene TRBV3-2) to TRBJ1-2, with 7 nucleotides matching TRBD1. From germline, CDR1 is LGHDT and CDR2 YNNKEL (reference sequence). V shed 4 bases, J shed 6 bases, and the junction held 8 bases outside the gene matches. The length of the CDR3 is 14 residues. The CDR3: CASSPSTGRHGYTF. The CDR3 nucleotides read TGTGCCAGCAGCCCTTCGACAGGGAGGCATGGCTACACCTTC.

This chain connects TRBV14 to TRBJ2-7; TRBD2 matches 8 bases. CDR1 is SGHDN and CDR2 is FVKESK in the germline V gene. V was pared by 7 bases and J by 1 base, with 6 bases of the junction left unmatched. The CDR3 spans 14 residues. The CDR3 sequence: CASNVAGPSYEQYF. For the CDR3, the DNA is TGTGCCAGCAACGTAGCGGGACCATCCTACGAGCAGTACTTC.

This chain uses TRBV5-1 with TRBJ2-5; tentative D call: TRBD1 (5 bases). The CDR3 loop spans 14 amino acids. Germline CDR1 reads SGHRS; CDR2 reads YFSETQ. Between the trimmed V and J ends, which lost 2 bases and 1 base, there was a span of 9 bases. The CDR3 region has the DNA TGCGCCAGCAGCTTCCAGCAGGGCCAAGAGACCCAGTACTTC. The encoded protein is CASSFQQGQETQYF.

The rearrangement joins TRBV3-1 (or the pseudogene TRBV3-2) to TRBJ2-3, with TRBD2 matching over 12 bases. Germline V gene data show CDR1 as LGHDT and CDR2 as YNNKEL (reference sequence). V lost 4 bases, J lost 1 base, and 3 bases stayed unmatched. The CDR3 sequence is 16 residues long. This CDR3 reads CASSRTSGIRTDTQYF. The CDR3 DNA is TGTGCCAGCAGCCGGACTAGCGGGATACGCACAGATACGCAGTATTTT.

This chain uses TRBV6-1 with TRBJ1-2; D call uncertain. CDR3 length equals 23 residues. V was shortened by 0 bases and J by 6 bases, with 38 bases between the two germline ends. CDR1 MNHNS and CDR2 SASEGT come from the germline V gene. CDR3 nucleotide sequence: TGTGCCAGCAGTGAAGCGGACCCCATTCGTAAAGACTTACACATATTTCCCGGGAATGGCTACACCTTC. Protein: CASSEADPIRKDLHIFPGNGYTF.

V gene TRBV18 combines with J gene TRBJ1-1; D is possibly TRBD1 (5 bases). CDR3 length: 14 residues. Germline values: CDR1 KGHSH, CDR2 LQKENI. Deletions cut 3 bases from V and 6 bases from J, with 14 bases between. The CDR3 here is CASSPSGVVPEAFF. The CDR3 nucleotides read TGTGCCAGCTCACCGTCGGGGGTAGTCCCTGAAGCTTTCTTT.

The chain is built from TRBV6-5 and TRBJ1-2, with D possibly matching TRBD1 (6 bases). Germline V gene data show CDR1 as MNHEY and CDR2 as SVGAGI. The length of the CDR3 is 15 residues. The V gene lost 4 bases and the J gene lost 3 bases, with 15 bases spanning the gap. The CDR3 nucleotides read TGTGCCAGCAGTTCCATGGCGGGGGGCGACTATGGCTACACCTTC. This gives the protein CASSSMAGGDYGYTF.

The chain uses TRBV7-9 and TRBJ1-1; possible D gene TRBD1, 5 bases. Trimming shortened V by 11 bases and J by 1 base, and 8 bases separated the two germline ends. The CDR3 contains 11 residues. Germline CDR1 SEHNR, CDR2 FQNEAQ (reference sequence). CDR3 DNA sequence: TGTGCCCTTGGGGCGAACACTGAAGCTTTCTTT. Translating it yields CALGANTEAFF.

This chain uses TRBV21-1 with TRBJ1-2; TRBD1, the table's D call, was not compared with the DNA. TRBV21-1 counts as a pseudogene. The CDR3 loop spans 13 amino acids. Here the CDR3 reads CASSGQALYGYTF. The CDR3 nucleotides are TGTGCCAGCAGCGGACAGGCACTCTATGGCTACACCTTC.

The chain employs TRBV19 and TRBJ2-1; 8 nucleotides line up with TRBD2. The CDR3 loop spans 15 amino acids. Germline CDR1 is LNHDA and CDR2 is SQIVND (reference sequence). After removal of 3 bases from V and 4 bases from J, the junction contained 5 bases not matched to a gene. In DNA, the CDR3 is TGTGCCAGTAGTATCGGTAGCGGGGAGTACAATGAGCAGTTCTTC. This gives the protein CASSIGSGEYNEQFF.

This rearrangement joins TRBV19 to TRBJ1-5, with 10 bases matching TRBD1. Germline V gene lookup returns CDR1 LNHDA and CDR2 SQIVND (reference sequence). Unmatched junction bases numbered 7, after V lost 3 bases and J lost 2 bases. This CDR3 region has 17 residues. The CDR3 here is CASSIGTGEVGNQPQHF. The DNA for the CDR3 is TGTGCCAGTAGTATCGGGACAGGGGAGGTCGGCAATCAGCCCCAGCATTTT.

This clone appeared a single time. This rearrangement joins TRBV7-2 to TRBJ1-5; the D is unclear. The CDR3 loop spans 14 amino acids. V was trimmed by 5 bases and J by 5 bases, leaving 13 bases between them. Germline CDR1 SGHTA, CDR2 FQGNSA. The CDR3 loop is CASSITGVYQPQHF. The CDR3, as DNA: TGTGCCAGCAGCATCACGGGAGTATATCAGCCCCAGCATTTT.

V and J are TRBV28 and TRBJ1-2, with 7 bases lining up with TRBD1. This CDR3 is built from 14 residues. Germline assignment: CDR1 MDHEN and CDR2 SYDVKM. After removal of 6 bases from V and 7 bases from J, the junction contained 11 bases not matched to a gene. CDR3 sequence reads: CASRDRPLGGGYTF. CDR3 DNA: TGTGCCAGCAGGGACAGGCCGCTGGGAGGTGGCTACACCTTC.

The rearrangement uses TRBV9 and TRBJ2-7; TRBD2 matches at 9 bases. The length of the CDR3 is 14 residues. The V and J ends lost 4 bases and 3 bases, in that order; junction bases with no gene match: 5. Germline V CDR1 and CDR2: SGDLS, YYNGEE. As DNA, the CDR3 is TGTGCCAGCAGCCCCAAGACTAGCGGCTACGAGCAGTACTTC. This translates into CASSPKTSGYEQYF.

The V and J genes are TRBV4-1 and TRBJ2-3, with TRBD2 matching over 8 bases. The CDR3 length is 14 residues. J was trimmed by 5 bases and V by 4 bases; bases with no gene match: 5. Per the germline V gene, CDR1 is MGHRA and CDR2 is YSYEKL. This chain's CDR3 is CASSPRAGGDTQYF. CDR3 nucleotide sequence: TGCGCCAGCAGCCCCCGGGCGGGGGGAGATACGCAGTATTTT.

This clone was detected only once. The chain employs TRBV14 and TRBJ2-3, with 7 bases that match TRBD1. The germline gives CDR1 SGHDN, CDR2 FVKESK. V shed 4 bases, J shed 0 bases, and the junction held 10 bases outside the gene matches. CDR3 length: 17 residues. CDR3 region: CASSPLLGQESTDTQYF. The CDR3 DNA reads TGTGCCAGCAGCCCACTGCTTGGACAGGAGAGCACAGATACGCAGTATTTT.

In the case of this clone: A much more abundant neighbour one base away suggests this may be a read error. The CDR3 sequence: CASSQAGNTEAFF. CDR3 coding DNA: TGTGCCAGCAGCCAAGCAGGGAACACTGAAGCTTTCTTT. The V call is TRBV12-3 or TRBV12-4, the J call TRBJ1-1; no definite D call. The V end lost 6 bases, the J end lost 1 base, and 9 bases lay between the germline ends. The CDR3 runs to 13 residues.

The CDR3, as DNA: TGTGCCAGCAGCTTAAGGGCAGGGGGGTCCACTGAAGCTTTCTTT. As protein: CASSLRAGGSTEAFF. This chain joins TRBV7-6 and TRBJ1-1, with 7 bases that match TRBD1. The junction had 7 bases not matched to a gene; V was cut back by 2 bases and J by 4 bases. From germline, CDR1 is SGHVS and CDR2 FNYEAQ. The CDR3 has 15 amino acids.

This chain connects TRBV11-2 to TRBJ2-2; D might be TRBD2 (6 bases). This CDR3 spans 16 amino acids. CDR1 is SGHAT and CDR2 is FQNNGV in the germline V gene. The germline V and J ends were trimmed by 5 bases and 4 bases, with 17 bases remaining between them. CDR3 residues: CASSHLGEVSTGELFF. Here the CDR3 DNA reads TGTGCCAGCAGCCATCTTGGGGAGGTTAGCACCGGGGAGCTGTTTTTT.

This chain links TRBV28 with TRBJ1-4; no clear D gene. CDR3 length: 12 amino acids. Trimming took 2 bases from V and 10 from J, leaving 8 bases between them. CDR1 is MDHEN, CDR2 SYDVKM, per germline. CDR3 DNA: TGTGCCAGCAGTTTAAAGGAGCGAAAACTGTTTTTT. This sequence encodes CASSLKERKLFF.

The chain combines TRBV28 with TRBJ2-7; a possible D gene is TRBD2 (5 bases). The CDR3 is 11 residues long. V was clipped by 8 bases and J by 6 bases, with 11 bases between them. Germline CDR1 is MDHEN and CDR2 is SYDVKM. CDR3 loop: CASQRASEQYF. CDR3 coding DNA: TGTGCCAGCCAGAGGGCGTCCGAGCAGTACTTC.

The chain couples TRBV15 to TRBJ1-6, with 9 bases fitting TRBD1. After removal of 5 bases from V and 10 bases from J, the junction contained 9 bases not matched to a gene. Germline lookup yields CDR1 LNHNV and CDR2 YYDKDF (reference sequence). The CDR3 is 15 amino acids. CDR3 in DNA: TGTGCCACCAGCTCGGACAGGGGTGCGAGCTCACCCCTCCACTTT. It encodes CATSSDRGASSPLHF. Combining the CDR3 with reference TRBV15 and TRBJ1-6 gives the whole variable domain DAMVIQNPRYQVTQFGKPVTLSCSQTLNHNVMYWYQQKSSQAPKLLFHYYDKDFNNEADTPDNFQSRRPNTSFCFLDIRSPGLGDTAMYLCATSSDRGASSPLHFGNGTRLTVT.

This clone was seen only a few times. The CDR3 spells CASSPVAGAYNEQFF. The CDR3 region has the DNA TGTGCCAGCAGCCCCGTAGCGGGAGCCTACAATGAGCAGTTCTTC. The J gene is TRBJ2-1, the V gene TRBV5-4, with TRBD2 identical over 9 bases. The J segment lost 2 bases and the V segment lost 4 bases, leaving 4 bases of the junction unmatched. CDR3 length: 15 residues. CDR1 is SGHNT, CDR2 YYREEE, per germline (reference sequence).

The V call is TRBV7-2, the J call TRBJ1-6; 7 nucleotides match TRBD1. The CDR3 consists of 16 residues. Per the germline V gene, CDR1 is SGHTA and CDR2 is FQGNSA. With 2 bases clipped from V and 3 bases from J, the junction kept 4 bases outside the gene matches. The CDR3 DNA follows: TGTGCCAGCAGCTTAAAGGGGGCTGACTATAATTCACCCCTCCACTTT. It translates to CASSLKGADYNSPLHF.

DNA for the CDR3: TGTGCCAGCAGTCAATCACAGGGAAGCACAGATACGCAGTATTTT. Protein sequence: CASSQSQGSTDTQYF. J is TRBJ2-3 and V is TRBV27; the D gene is possibly TRBD1 (6 bases). V lost 5 bases to trimming and J lost 0 bases, with 12 bases between them. CDR3 size: 15 residues. Germline V CDR1 and CDR2: MNHEY, SMNVEV (reference sequence).

The rearrangement links TRBV9 to TRBJ2-1; D is possibly TRBD2 (5 bases). The CDR3 spans 14 residues. The germline V gene has CDR1 SGDLS and CDR2 YYNGEE. The V gene lost 4 bases and the J gene lost 7 bases, with 15 bases spanning the gap. The CDR3: CASSSRTFGNEQFF. In DNA form, the CDR3 reads TGTGCCAGCAGCTCCCGGACTTTTGGTAATGAGCAGTTCTTC.